The source of this T cell receptor beta chain is a study of beta chain features in type 1 diabetes. For the study at large: Cells sorted and examined across all samples totaled 90 million to 120 million.

The table lists this clone with a few counts. Its antigen is as yet unknown. Study-level findings and limits: Using cDNA template may skew counts toward highly expressing activated cells. Shortening of TCRB CDR3s, moderate but significant, appeared in all four CD4+ subsets of Type 1 diabetes patients.

Reverse transcribing all isolated RNA meant expressed TCRB transcripts were sequenced. The protocol was immunoSEQ multiplex PCR, while the TCRdb copy is restricted to in-frame clones and leaves out a portion. The sample comprises hundreds of thousands of clones, 11% to 15% of which are singletons, and 0.04% rests with the top ten. Germline V gene sequence: CDR1 SGHTA, CDR2 FQGNSA. The CDR3 is 14 residues long. V dropped 5 bases and J dropped 9; count of bases not matched to a gene: 9. The TCR was taken from a young man with type 1 diabetes. V is TRBV7-2 and J is TRBJ1-5; the match to TRBD1 covers 8 bases. Sequencing input: naive CD4+ T cells from blood. CDR3 loop: CASSLGQAIGPQHF. The CDR3 DNA is TGTGCCAGCAGCCTGGGACAGGCGATCGGGCCCCAGCATTTT.